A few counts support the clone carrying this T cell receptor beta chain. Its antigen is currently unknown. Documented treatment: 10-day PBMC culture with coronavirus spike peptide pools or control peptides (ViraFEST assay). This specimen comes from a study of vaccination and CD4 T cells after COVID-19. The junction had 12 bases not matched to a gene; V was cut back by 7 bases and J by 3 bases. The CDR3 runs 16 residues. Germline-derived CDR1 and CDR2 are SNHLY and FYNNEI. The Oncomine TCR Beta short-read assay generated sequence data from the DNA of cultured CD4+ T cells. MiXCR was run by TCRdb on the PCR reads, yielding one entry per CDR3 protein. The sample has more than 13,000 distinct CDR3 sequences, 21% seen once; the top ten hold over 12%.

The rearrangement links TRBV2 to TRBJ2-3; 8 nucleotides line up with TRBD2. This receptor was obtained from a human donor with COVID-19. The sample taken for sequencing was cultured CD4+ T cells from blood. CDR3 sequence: CASTARTSKTTDTQYF. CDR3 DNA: TGTGCCAGCACAGCACGGACTAGCAAAACGACAGATACGCAGTATTTT.